The following is a TCR beta chain sequence with its context. How the authors handled the data: How many nucleated cells were present was estimated from reference gene primer amplification. The protocol was immunoSEQ multiplex PCR, while the TCRdb copy is restricted to in-frame clones and leaves out a portion. That table supplies the V and J calls and clone size; D and trimming were determined from the DNA. Found here are some 260,000 clones, 86% of them singletons; the top ten hold 1.5% to 2%. Germline V gene data show CDR1 as SGHTA and CDR2 as FQGNSA. The V and J ends lost 3 bases and 4 bases, in that order; junction bases with no gene match: 6. This CDR3 is built from 15 residues. This entry belongs to a study of blood T cell repertoires in COVID-19. Individuals drawn from 24 US areas were roughly 18 to 95 years old. Participants' own reports of clinical history determined their cohort assignment.

This TCR derives from a man aged 40-55 years who had recovered from COVID-19. The chain couples TRBV7-2 to TRBJ2-1; the match to TRBD2 covers 7 bases. What was sequenced was PBMCs or T cells enriched from blood (not recorded which). The CDR3 loop reads CASSFAGTTYNEQFF. The DNA of the CDR3 is TGTGCCAGCAGCTTTGCCGGGACTACATACAATGAGCAGTTCTTC.